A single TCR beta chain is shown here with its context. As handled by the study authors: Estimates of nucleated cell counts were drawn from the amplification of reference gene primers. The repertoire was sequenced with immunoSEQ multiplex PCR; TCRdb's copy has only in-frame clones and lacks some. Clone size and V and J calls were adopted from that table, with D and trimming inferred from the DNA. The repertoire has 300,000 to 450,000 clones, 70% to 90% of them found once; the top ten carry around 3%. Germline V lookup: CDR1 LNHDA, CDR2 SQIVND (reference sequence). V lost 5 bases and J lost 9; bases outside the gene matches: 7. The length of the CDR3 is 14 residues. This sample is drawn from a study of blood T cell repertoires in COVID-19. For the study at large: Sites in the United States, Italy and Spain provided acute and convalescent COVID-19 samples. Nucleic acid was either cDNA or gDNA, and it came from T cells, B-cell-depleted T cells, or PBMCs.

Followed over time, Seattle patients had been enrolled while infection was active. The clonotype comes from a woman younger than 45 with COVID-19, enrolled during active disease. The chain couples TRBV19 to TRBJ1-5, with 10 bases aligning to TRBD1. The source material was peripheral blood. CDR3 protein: CASSWDRGLRPQHF. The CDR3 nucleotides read TGTGCCAGTAGTTGGGACAGGGGTTTAAGGCCCCAGCATTTT. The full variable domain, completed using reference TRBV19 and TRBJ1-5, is DGGITQSPKYLFRKEGQNVTLSCEQNLNHDAMYWYRQDPGQGLRLIYYSQIVNDFQKGDIAEGYSVSREKKESFPLTVTSAQKNPTAFYLCASSWDRGLRPQHFGDGTRLSIL.